This paragraph covers one TCR beta chain sequence. Its antigen is currently unknown. This record comes from a study of shared clonotypes between healthy human individuals. Regarding the study as a whole: Inspection by rarefaction showed sorted-subset sequencing to be incomplete despite large depth. What naive subsets generally showed was a larger estimated richness than memory subsets showed.

This CDR3 spans 11 amino acids. CDR1 is DFQATT, CDR2 SNEGSKA, per germline (reference sequence). As processed by the authors: Filtering of immunoSEQ junctional sequences could not match full-length read filtering. The assay was immunoSEQ multiplex PCR, and TCRdb's table has in-frame clones only and misses some. V and J calls plus clone size are reproduced from that table; the DNA served to infer D and trimming. The table records more than 1 million clones, about 80% of them present only once. CD4+ cells underwent separation, giving CD45RA+ naive and CD45RA-negative memory subsets. Source material: memory CD4+ T cells from PBMCs. Stated subset: CD45RA-negative fraction. J is TRBJ2-7 and V is TRBV20-1, with no clear D. This clonotype was obtained from a man in his late teens or twenties in good health. Some clones in this sample may be carry-over from other donors' samples. In DNA form, the CDR3 reads TGCAGCGCAATACCAGGCAACGAGCAGTACTTC. It is translated as CSAIPGNEQYF.